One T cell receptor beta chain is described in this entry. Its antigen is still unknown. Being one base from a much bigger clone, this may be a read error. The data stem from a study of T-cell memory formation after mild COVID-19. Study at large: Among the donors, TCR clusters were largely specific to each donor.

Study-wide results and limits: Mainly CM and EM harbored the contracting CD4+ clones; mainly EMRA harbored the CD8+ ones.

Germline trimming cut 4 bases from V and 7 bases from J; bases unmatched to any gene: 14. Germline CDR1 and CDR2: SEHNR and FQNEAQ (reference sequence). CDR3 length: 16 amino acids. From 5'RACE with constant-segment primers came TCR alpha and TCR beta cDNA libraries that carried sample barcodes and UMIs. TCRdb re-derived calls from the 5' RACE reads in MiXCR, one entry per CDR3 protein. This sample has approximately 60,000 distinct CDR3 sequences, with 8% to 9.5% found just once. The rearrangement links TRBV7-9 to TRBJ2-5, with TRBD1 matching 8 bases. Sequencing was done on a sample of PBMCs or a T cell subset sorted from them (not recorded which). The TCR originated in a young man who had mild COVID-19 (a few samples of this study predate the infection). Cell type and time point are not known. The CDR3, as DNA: TGTGCCAGCAGCTCTCTCGGACAGGGCTTGTGGGGGACCCAGTACTTC. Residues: CASSSLGQGLWGTQYF.